The present TCR beta chain was sequenced within a study of shared clonotypes between healthy human individuals. There were no recent acute infections or vaccinations among the donors, who were healthy HIV-negative adults. This table comes from immunoSEQ multiplex PCR, and its TCRdb copy is limited to in-frame clones, with some not included. Of roughly 1 million clones listed, roughly 70% were seen once; the top ten hold about 1.5%. This clone was counted at least ten times. The antigen is unknown. The sample has other DNA sequences that encode this CDR3 too. Study outcomes and limitations: The rarefaction results pointed to incomplete sorted-subset sequencing despite large depth.

The sequence came from a man younger than 30 in good health. Source material: memory CD4+ T cells sorted from blood. The subset denotes: CD45RA-negative fraction.

The CDR3 sequence: CASLPGGNSPLHF. The DNA for the CDR3 is TGTGCCAGCCTGCCAGGGGGCAATTCACCCCTCCACTTT. This chain joins TRBV28 and TRBJ1-6; 8 nucleotides align to TRBD1. V gave up 8 bases and J gave up 7 bases; unmatched junction bases: 4. The CDR3 totals 13 residues. Germline values: CDR1 MDHEN, CDR2 SYDVKM.